The source of this T cell receptor beta chain is a study of T cells in Graves' hyperthyroidism and ophthalmopathy. General observations from the study: Most clonotypes that expanded in the thyroid above 0.001 also showed up in blood.

Aged 18 to 65, the patients had hyperthyroidism that was newly diagnosed and had lasted under 2 months. Diagnostic assessment was based on clinical symptoms, serum thyroxine and TRAb, thyroid ultrasound and orbital computed tomography. The TCR beta CDR3 regions underwent amplification using RNA transcripts as the source. The study used the HTBI primer set for a first-round RT-PCR of the TCR CDR3. TCRdb passed the multiplex PCR reads through MiXCR, listing each CDR3 protein once. The repertoire holds 250,000 to 300,000 distinct CDR3 sequences, roughly 13% seen once, with approximately 7.9% in the top ten. V gave up 5 bases and J gave up 3 bases; unmatched junction bases: 18. Germline V gene sequence: CDR1 DFQATT, CDR2 SNEGSKA (reference sequence). CDR3 length equals 17 residues. In this sample, this clonotype turned up many times. Its antigen is still unknown.

The V call is TRBV20-1, the J call TRBJ2-7; 8 positions match TRBD2. This TCR came from a woman in her 40s with Graves' hyperthyroidism. Sequenced material: blood. The CDR3 spells CSASSGSASRGIYEQYF. The CDR3 nucleotides are TGCAGTGCTTCCAGCGGGAGCGCCTCCAGAGGGATCTACGAGCAGTACTTC.